This record covers a single TCR beta chain. Its antigen is as yet unknown. These data originate in a study of cytomegalovirus exposure and HLA in healthy donors. Study results and caveats: A later analysis, which compared TCR beta chains of equal frequency, found the HLA-associated ones more clonally expanded. A list of around 160 TCR beta chains associated with cytomegalovirus was given. According to an earlier analysis, most TCR beta V segments yielded productive rearrangements about 90% or about 30% of the time. The authors excluded some V segments, including TRBV6-2 and TRBV6-3, as indistinguishable.

The PCR had 60 Vbeta and 13 Jbeta primers. Some clones are missing from TCRdb's copy, which holds only in-frame ones; the method was immunoSEQ multiplex PCR. The profile shows fewer than 200,000 clones, 75% to 85% of them singletons. The V gene end was trimmed by 5 bases and the J gene end by 2 bases; junction bases not matched to a gene: 7. The CDR3 totals 16 residues. CDR1 is MNHEY, CDR2 SMNVEV, per germline (reference sequence). The V call is TRBV27, the J call TRBJ2-1, with 9 bases lining up with TRBD2. The receptor's source is a man aged 30 to 39 in good health and CMV-seronegative. The sample comprised PBMCs. CDR3 sequence: CASSHTGTSPYNEQFF. The CDR3 nucleotides read TGTGCCAGCAGTCATACCGGGACTAGCCCCTACAATGAGCAGTTCTTC.